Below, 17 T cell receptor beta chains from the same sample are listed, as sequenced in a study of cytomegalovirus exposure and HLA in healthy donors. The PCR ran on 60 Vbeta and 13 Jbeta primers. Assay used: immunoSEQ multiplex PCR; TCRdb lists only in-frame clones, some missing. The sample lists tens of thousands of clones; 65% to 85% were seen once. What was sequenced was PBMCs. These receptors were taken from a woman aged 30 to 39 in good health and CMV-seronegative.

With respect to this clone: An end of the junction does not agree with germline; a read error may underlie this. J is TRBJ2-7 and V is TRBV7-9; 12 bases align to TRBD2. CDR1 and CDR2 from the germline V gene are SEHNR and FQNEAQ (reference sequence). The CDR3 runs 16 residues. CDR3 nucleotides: TGTTCCAGCAGCTTAAGTCTAGCGGGGGGGACCTACGAGCAGTACTTC. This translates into CSSSLSLAGGTYEQYF.

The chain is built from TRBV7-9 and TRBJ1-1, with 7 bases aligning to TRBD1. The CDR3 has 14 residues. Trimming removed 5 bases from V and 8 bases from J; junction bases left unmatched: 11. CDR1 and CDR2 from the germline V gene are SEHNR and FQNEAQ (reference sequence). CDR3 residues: CASSPPGQWGEAFF. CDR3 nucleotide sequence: TGTGCCAGCAGCCCCCCGGGACAGTGGGGCGAAGCTTTCTTT.

The CDR3 is CASSYLNEAFF. CDR3 nucleotide sequence: TGTGCCAGCAGTTACCTGAACGAGGCTTTCTTT. The V call is TRBV6-6, the J call TRBJ1-1; D unresolved. CDR3 length equals 11 residues. CDR1 MNHNY and CDR2 SVGAGI come from the germline V gene (reference sequence). V gave up 2 bases and J gave up 11 bases, with 9 bases separating them.

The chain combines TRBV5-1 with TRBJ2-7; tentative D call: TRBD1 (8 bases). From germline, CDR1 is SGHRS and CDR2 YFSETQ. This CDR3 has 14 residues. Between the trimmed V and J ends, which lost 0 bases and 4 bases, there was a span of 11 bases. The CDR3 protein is CASSLVQGGYEQYF. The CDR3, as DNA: TGCGCCAGCAGCTTGGTACAGGGGGGGTACGAGCAGTACTTC.

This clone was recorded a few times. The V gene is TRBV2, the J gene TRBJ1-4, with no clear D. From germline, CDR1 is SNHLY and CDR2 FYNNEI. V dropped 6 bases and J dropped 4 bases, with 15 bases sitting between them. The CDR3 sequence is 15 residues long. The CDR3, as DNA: TGTGCCAGCAGAAGAGGAGGTTCATATAATGAAAAACTGTTTTTT. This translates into CASRRGGSYNEKLFF.

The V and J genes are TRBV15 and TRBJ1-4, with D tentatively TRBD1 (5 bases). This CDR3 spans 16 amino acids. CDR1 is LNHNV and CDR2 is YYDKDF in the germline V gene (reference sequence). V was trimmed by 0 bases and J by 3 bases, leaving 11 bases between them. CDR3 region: CATSRDIRVANEKLFF. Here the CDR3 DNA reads TGTGCCACCAGCAGAGATATCAGGGTGGCTAATGAAAAACTGTTTTTT.

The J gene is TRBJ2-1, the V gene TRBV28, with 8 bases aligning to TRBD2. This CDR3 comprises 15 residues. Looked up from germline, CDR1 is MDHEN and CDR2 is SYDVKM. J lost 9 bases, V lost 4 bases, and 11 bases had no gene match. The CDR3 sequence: CASSSPTSAGTEQFF. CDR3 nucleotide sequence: TGTGCCAGCAGTTCCCCGACTAGCGCGGGTACTGAGCAGTTCTTC. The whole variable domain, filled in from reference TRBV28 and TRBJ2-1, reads DVKVTQSSRYLVKRTGEKVFLECVQDMDHENMFWYRQDPGLGLRLIYFSYDVKMKEKGDIPEGYSVSREKKERFSLILESASTNQTSMYLCASSSPTSAGTEQFFGPGTRLTVL.

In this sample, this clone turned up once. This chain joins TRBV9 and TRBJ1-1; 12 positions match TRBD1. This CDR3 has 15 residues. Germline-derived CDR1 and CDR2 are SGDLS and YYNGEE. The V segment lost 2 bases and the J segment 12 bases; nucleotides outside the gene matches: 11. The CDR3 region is CASSVEGTGGTEPFF. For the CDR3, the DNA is TGTGCCAGCAGCGTCGAGGGGACAGGGGGCACCGAACCTTTCTTT.

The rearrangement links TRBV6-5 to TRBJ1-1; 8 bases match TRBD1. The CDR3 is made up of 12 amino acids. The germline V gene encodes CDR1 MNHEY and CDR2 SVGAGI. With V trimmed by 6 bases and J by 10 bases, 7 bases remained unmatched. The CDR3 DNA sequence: TGTGCCAGCAGCCGGACAGGGATTCGAGCTTTCTTT. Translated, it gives CASSRTGIRAFF.

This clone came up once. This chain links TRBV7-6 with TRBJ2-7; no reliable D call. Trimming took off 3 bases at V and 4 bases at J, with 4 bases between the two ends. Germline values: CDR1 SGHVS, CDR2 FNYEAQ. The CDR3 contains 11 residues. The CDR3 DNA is TGTGCCAGCAGCTTGGAGTACGAGCAGTACTTC. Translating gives CASSLEYEQYF.

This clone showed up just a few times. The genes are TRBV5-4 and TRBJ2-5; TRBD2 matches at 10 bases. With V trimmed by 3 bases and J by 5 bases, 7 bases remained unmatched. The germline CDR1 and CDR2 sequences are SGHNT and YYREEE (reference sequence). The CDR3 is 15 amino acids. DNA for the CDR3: TGTGCCAGCAGCTCCCCTAGCGGGGGAGGGGAGACCCAGTACTTC. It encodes CASSSPSGGGETQYF.

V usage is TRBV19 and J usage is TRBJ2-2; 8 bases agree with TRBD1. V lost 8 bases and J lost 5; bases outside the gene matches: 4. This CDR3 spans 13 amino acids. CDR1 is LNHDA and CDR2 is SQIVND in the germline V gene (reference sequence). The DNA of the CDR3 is TGTGCCAGTTCCGGGACAGGAACCGGGGAGCTGTTTTTT. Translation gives CASSGTGTGELFF.

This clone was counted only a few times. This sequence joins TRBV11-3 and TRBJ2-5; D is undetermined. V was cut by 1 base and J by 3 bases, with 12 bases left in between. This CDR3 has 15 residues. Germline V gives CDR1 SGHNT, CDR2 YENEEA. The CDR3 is CASSLVGSWKETQYF. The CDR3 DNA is TGTGCCAGCAGCTTAGTGGGCAGCTGGAAAGAGACCCAGTACTTC. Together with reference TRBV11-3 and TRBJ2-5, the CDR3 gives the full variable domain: EAGVVQSPRYKIIEKKQPVAFWCNPISGHNTLYWYLQNLGQGPELLIRYENEEAVDDSQLPKDRFSAERLKGVDSTLKIQPAELGDSAVYLCASSLVGSWKETQYFGPGTRLLVL.

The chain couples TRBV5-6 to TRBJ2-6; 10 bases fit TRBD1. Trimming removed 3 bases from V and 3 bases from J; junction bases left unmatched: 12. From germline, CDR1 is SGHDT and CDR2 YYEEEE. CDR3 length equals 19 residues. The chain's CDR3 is CASSSMPGQGGGGANVLTF. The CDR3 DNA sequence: TGTGCCAGCAGCTCAATGCCCGGACAGGGGGGAGGTGGGGCCAACGTCCTGACTTTC.

The chain's CDR3 is CASSWTGANEAFF. In DNA form, the CDR3 reads TGTGCCAGCAGCTGGACAGGGGCTAATGAAGCTTTCTTT. The rearrangement joins TRBV7-8 to TRBJ1-1, with TRBD1 identical over 9 bases. There are 13 residues in the CDR3. Germline V gene lookup returns CDR1 SGHVS and CDR2 FQNEAQ. The V segment lost 4 bases and the J segment 7 bases; nucleotides outside the gene matches: 4.

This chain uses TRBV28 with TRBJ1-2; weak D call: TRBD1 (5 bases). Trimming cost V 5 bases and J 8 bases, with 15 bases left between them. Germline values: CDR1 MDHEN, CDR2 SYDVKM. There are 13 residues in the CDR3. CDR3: CASSLGARSGYTF. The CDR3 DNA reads TGTGCCAGCAGTCTAGGGGCCAGGAGCGGCTACACCTTC.

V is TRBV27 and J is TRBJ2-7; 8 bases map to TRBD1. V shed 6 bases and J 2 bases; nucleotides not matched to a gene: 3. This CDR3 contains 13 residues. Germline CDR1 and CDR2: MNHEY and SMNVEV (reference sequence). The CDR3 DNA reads TGTGCCAGCAGGCTACAGGGGGCCTACGAGCAGTACTTC. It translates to CASRLQGAYEQYF.